The 28 T cell receptor beta chains below all came from one sample that was sequenced in a study of T cell changes during pregnancy in multiple sclerosis. The data were produced by immunoSEQ multiplex PCR, yet TCRdb's version contains in-frame clones alone and is incomplete. The sample lists about 61,000 clones; 90% were seen once. Material: peripheral blood, obtained in the first trimester of pregnancy. These receptors originate from a female donor in good health, enrolled as a control in a pregnancy study.

V usage is TRBV4-2 and J usage is TRBJ2-3; the match to TRBD2 covers 11 bases. Trimming at V came to 0 bases and at J to 4 bases, leaving 3 bases not matched to a gene. The CDR3 sequence is 16 residues long. The germline V gene encodes CDR1 LGHNA and CDR2 YNFKEQ. The CDR3 DNA follows: TGTGCCAGCAGCCAAGAGGGTAGCGGGGGGGCAGATACGCAGTATTTT. Its protein is CASSQEGSGGADTQYF.

The gene calls are TRBV27 and TRBJ1-5, with no clear D. The CDR3 covers 14 residues. V was shortened by 6 bases and J by 0 bases, with 9 bases between the two germline ends. In germline, CDR1 is MNHEY, CDR2 SMNVEV (reference sequence). The CDR3: CASSLVPSNQPQHF. CDR3 bases: TGTGCCAGCAGCCTTGTTCCTAGCAATCAGCCCCAGCATTTT.

The chain uses TRBV19 and TRBJ2-1, with 7 bases aligning to TRBD2. Germline loops: CDR1 LNHDA, CDR2 SQIVND (reference sequence). The CDR3 has 16 amino acids. V was pared by 0 bases and J by 4 bases, with 6 bases of the junction left unmatched. The CDR3 sequence: CASSIDHSGGYNEQFF. As DNA, the CDR3 is TGTGCCAGTAGTATAGACCACTCGGGGGGTTACAATGAGCAGTTCTTC.

The chain combines TRBV4-3 with TRBJ1-2; 8 nucleotides line up with TRBD1. Trimming at V came to 0 bases and at J to 6 bases, leaving 6 bases not matched to a gene. This CDR3 contains 15 residues. Germline V CDR1 and CDR2: LGHNA, YSLEER. CDR3 in amino acids: CASSQDTGGQDGYTF. CDR3 coding DNA: TGCGCCAGCAGCCAAGATACAGGGGGACAGGATGGCTACACCTTC.

Written as DNA, the CDR3 is TGTGCCAGCAGTTACCAGGGACAGGGGGCCTACGAGCAGTACTTC. It yields the protein CASSYQGQGAYEQYF. This sequence joins TRBV6-5 and TRBJ2-7; 11 bases map to TRBD1. Germline V gene data show CDR1 as MNHEY and CDR2 as SVGAGI. V lost 2 bases and J lost 2; bases outside the gene matches: 2. The CDR3 totals 15 residues.

This chain joins TRBV19 and TRBJ1-4; maybe TRBD1 (6 bases). V was cut by 7 bases and J by 3 bases, with 18 bases left in between. CDR1 LNHDA and CDR2 SQIVND come from the germline V gene (reference sequence). This CDR3 has 16 amino acids. CDR3 protein: CASTSRGGDPNEKLFF. CDR3 in DNA: TGTGCCAGTACCTCAAGGGGGGGAGACCCTAATGAAAAACTGTTTTTT.

The chain employs TRBV6-1 and TRBJ2-7; TRBD2 matches 10 bases. There are 16 residues in the CDR3. The V segment lost 2 bases and the J segment 1 base; nucleotides outside the gene matches: 5. Germline values: CDR1 MNHNS, CDR2 SASEGT. The CDR3 DNA is TGTGCCAGCAGTGAACTAGCGGGAGCTTTATCCTACGAGCAGTACTTC. Its protein product is CASSELAGALSYEQYF.

The chain links TRBV11-3 to TRBJ2-7, with D possibly being TRBD2 (6 bases). The CDR3 is 15 amino acids. CDR1 and CDR2 (germline): SGHNT, YENEEA. V lost 5 bases to trimming and J lost 0 bases, with 14 bases between them. In DNA form, the CDR3 reads TGTGCCAGCAGCCCATCCGCGGACTACTCCTACGAGCAGTACTTC. Encoded protein: CASSPSADYSYEQYF.

CDR3 in amino acids: CAWSVTGGAVEKLFF. The CDR3 DNA reads TGTGCCTGGAGTGTGACGGGGGGGGCCGTTGAAAAACTGTTTTTT. This rearrangement joins TRBV30 to TRBJ1-4, with D maybe TRBD1 (6 bases). V gave up 0 bases and J gave up 7 bases, with 15 bases separating them. Germline V gene sequence: CDR1 GTSNPN, CDR2 SVGIG (reference sequence). CDR3 length: 15 amino acids.

V and J are TRBV27 and TRBJ2-1; the match to TRBD2 covers 7 bases. Per the germline V gene, CDR1 is MNHEY and CDR2 is SMNVEV (reference sequence). This CDR3 contains 16 residues. V trimming: 4 bases; J trimming: 4 bases; junction bases outside the gene matches: 10. CDR3 coding DNA: TGTGCCAGCAGTTCGGGACTAATTCCCTCTTACAATGAGCAGTTCTTC. It specifies CASSSGLIPSYNEQFF.

The genes are TRBV4-2 and TRBJ2-1, with 9 bases matching TRBD2. The CDR3 has 17 amino acids. Germline assignment: CDR1 LGHNA and CDR2 YNFKEQ. Unmatched junction bases numbered 4, after V lost 0 bases and J lost 1 base. The CDR3 sequence is CASSQDIAGESYNEQFF. CDR3 nucleotides: TGTGCCAGCAGCCAAGACATAGCGGGGGAATCCTACAATGAGCAGTTCTTC.

The chain is built from TRBV27 and TRBJ2-7, with a tentative D call TRBD2 (6 bases). This CDR3 has 14 amino acids. V lost 5 bases and J 4 bases, leaving 15 bases between the germline ends. CDR1 and CDR2 (germline): MNHEY, SMNVEV (reference sequence). The CDR3 coding sequence is TGTGCCAGCAGTCCCTGGGGGGTTGTGTACGAGCAGTACTTC. Translated, it gives CASSPWGVVYEQYF.

The chain carries TRBV5-1 and TRBJ2-2, with D perhaps TRBD2 (6 bases). CDR1 is SGHRS and CDR2 is YFSETQ in the germline V gene. Trimming removed 5 bases at V and 1 base at J, with 15 bases between. This CDR3 comprises 16 residues. The CDR3, as DNA: TGCGCCAGCAGAGGTTTGGCAGCGGGGAACACCGGGGAGCTGTTTTTT. This encodes CASRGLAAGNTGELFF.

Worth noting for this clone: Other DNA sequences of this sample code for an identical CDR3. The chain carries TRBV6-1 and TRBJ1-1; tentative D call: TRBD1 (6 bases). The CDR3 has 14 amino acids. Germline values: CDR1 MNHNS, CDR2 SASEGT. V dropped 1 base and J dropped 4 bases, with 10 bases sitting between them. Written as DNA, the CDR3 is TGTGCCAGCAGTGAAGGTCGAGGGGGCACTGAAGCTTTCTTT. Translating gives CASSEGRGGTEAFF.

The V gene is TRBV5-6, the J gene TRBJ1-3, with 10 bases lining up with TRBD1. Trimming at V came to 3 bases and at J to 4 bases, leaving 7 bases not matched to a gene. The V gene's germline CDR1 is SGHDT and CDR2 YYEEEE. The CDR3 runs 16 residues. The CDR3 DNA follows: TGTGCCAGCAGCTCCTACGGGACAGGGGACGGAAACACCATATATTTT. As protein: CASSSYGTGDGNTIYF.

The rearrangement links TRBV7-3 to TRBJ1-2; D is unresolved. CDR3 length equals 13 residues. Looked up from germline, CDR1 is SGHTA and CDR2 is FQGTGA. Deletions cut 3 bases from V and 4 bases from J, with 9 bases between. The CDR3 here is CASSLRGGYGYTF. CDR3 coding DNA: TGTGCCAGCAGCTTGCGAGGCGGCTATGGCTACACCTTC.

This clone has just one count. The chain employs TRBV15 and TRBJ1-1; D is undetermined. Germline CDR1 reads LNHNV; CDR2 reads YYDKDF (reference sequence). Trimming cost V 0 bases and J 5 bases, with 13 bases left between them. The length of the CDR3 is 15 residues. The CDR3: CATSRDLKGGTEAFF. CDR3 sequence (DNA): TGTGCCACCAGCAGAGATCTGAAAGGCGGAACTGAAGCTTTCTTT.

This chain connects TRBV5-4 to TRBJ2-1; 7 bases map to TRBD2. This CDR3 region has 15 residues. V was clipped by 0 bases and J by 9 bases; unmatched bases: 9. Per the germline V gene, CDR1 is SGHNT and CDR2 is YYREEE (reference sequence). CDR3: CASSLVFAGEGEQFF. In DNA form, the CDR3 reads TGTGCCAGCAGCTTGGTCTTTGCGGGGGAGGGTGAGCAGTTCTTC.

The CDR3 DNA reads TGTGCCAGTAGTATTAGCGGGGGGGCGGATAGGAATGAGCAGTTCTTC. Residues: CASSISGGADRNEQFF. The chain combines TRBV19 with TRBJ2-1; 11 nucleotides line up with TRBD2. The CDR3 contains 16 residues. Per germline, CDR1 LNHDA and CDR2 SQIVND (reference sequence). The V and J ends lost 3 bases and 7 bases, in that order; junction bases with no gene match: 8.

The chain combines TRBV29-1 with TRBJ2-1; TRBD1 matches at 7 bases. V trimming: 6 bases; J trimming: 0 bases; junction bases outside the gene matches: 5. The CDR3 totals 14 residues. Germline V lookup: CDR1 SQVTM, CDR2 ANQGSEA. The CDR3 sequence is CSVRGTVSYNEQFF. The CDR3 coding sequence is TGCAGCGTCCGAGGGACAGTCTCCTACAATGAGCAGTTCTTC.

The CDR3 reads CAWISLAGIGEQFF. The CDR3 DNA sequence: TGTGCCTGGATTAGCCTAGCGGGGATCGGGGAGCAGTTCTTC. The gene calls are TRBV30 and TRBJ2-1, with TRBD2 matching 9 bases. J was trimmed by 10 bases and V by 4 bases; bases with no gene match: 11. Germline loops: CDR1 GTSNPN, CDR2 SVGIG (reference sequence). This CDR3 contains 14 residues.

The chain uses TRBV9 and TRBJ1-6; the D is unclear. Deletions cut 0 bases from V and 0 bases from J, with 13 bases between. Germline CDR1 SGDLS, CDR2 YYNGEE. This CDR3 is 18 amino acids long. CDR3: CASSVGSSPSSYNSPLHF. In DNA form, the CDR3 reads TGTGCCAGCAGCGTAGGGAGTTCACCAAGCTCCTATAATTCACCCCTCCACTTT.

This sequence joins TRBV6-5 and TRBJ1-2; D might be TRBD1 (6 bases). This CDR3 has 15 amino acids. Germline lookup yields CDR1 MNHEY and CDR2 SVGAGI. Trimming shortened V by 10 bases and J by 0 bases, and 18 bases separated the two germline ends. CDR3 in DNA: TGTGCCACGCGTTACACAGGGACCTCTAACTATGGCTACACCTTC. It encodes CATRYTGTSNYGYTF.

J is TRBJ2-7 and V is TRBV19; the D is unclear. The V gene's germline CDR1 is LNHDA and CDR2 SQIVND (reference sequence). V was shortened by 0 bases and J by 0 bases, with 9 bases between the two germline ends. This CDR3 contains 15 residues. This CDR3 reads CASSIEPHSSYEQYF. The CDR3 coding sequence is TGTGCCAGTAGTATAGAACCTCATAGCTCCTACGAGCAGTACTTC. Drawing the rest from reference TRBV19 and TRBJ2-7, the complete variable domain is DGGITQSPKYLFRKEGQNVTLSCEQNLNHDAMYWYRQDPGQGLRLIYYSQIVNDFQKGDIAEGYSVSREKKESFPLTVTSAQKNPTAFYLCASSIEPHSSYEQYFGPGTRLTVT.

The rearrangement joins TRBV2 to TRBJ2-4; no firm D call. Trimming left V 7 bases short and J 5 bases short, with 12 bases between. Germline CDR1 is SNHLY and CDR2 is FYNNEI. CDR3 length: 13 residues. CDR3 sequence: CASTMSRENIQYF. For the CDR3, the DNA is TGTGCCAGCACCATGTCCCGGGAAAACATTCAGTACTTC.

The chain uses TRBV18 and TRBJ1-1; D is possibly TRBD1 (5 bases). The V gene lost 5 bases and the J gene lost 2 bases, with 24 bases spanning the gap. Germline CDR1 KGHSH, CDR2 LQKENI. The CDR3 has 18 amino acids. CDR3 protein: CASSVQLYLGGGNTEAFF. The CDR3 nucleotides are TGTGCCAGCTCAGTCCAGTTGTATCTTGGGGGAGGTAACACTGAAGCTTTCTTT.

The V call is TRBV19, the J call TRBJ2-1; tentative D call: TRBD1 (5 bases). CDR3 length: 13 amino acids. Per germline, CDR1 LNHDA and CDR2 SQIVND (reference sequence). V was shortened by 6 bases and J by 3 bases, with 9 bases between the two germline ends. The CDR3 loop is CASSQGNYNEQFF. The CDR3 DNA sequence: TGTGCCAGTAGCCAGGGAAACTACAATGAGCAGTTCTTC.

The V call is TRBV15, the J call TRBJ2-1, with 9 bases identical to TRBD1. This CDR3 is built from 16 residues. With V trimmed by 3 bases and J by 10 bases, 13 bases remained unmatched. Germline CDR1 is LNHNV and CDR2 is YYDKDF (reference sequence). CDR3 sequence: CATSRPPGQGSLEQFF. The CDR3 DNA sequence: TGTGCCACCAGCAGGCCTCCCGGACAGGGGTCACTCGAGCAGTTCTTC.